These 9 T cell receptor beta chains were all obtained from the same sample, sequenced in a study of T cells in Graves' hyperthyroidism and ophthalmopathy. Amplified regions were TCR beta CDR3 sequences from RNA transcripts. Primed by the HTBI set, a first-round RT-PCR was run on the TCR CDR3. MiXCR was run by TCRdb on the multiplex PCR reads, yielding one entry per CDR3 protein. The sample has about 690,000 distinct CDR3 sequences, roughly 17% seen once; the top ten hold about a sixth. Sequenced input: blood. These receptors all stem from a man aged 50-60 years with Graves' hyperthyroidism.

The chain links TRBV28 to TRBJ2-2; TRBD1 aligns across 10 bases. CDR1 is MDHEN, CDR2 SYDVKM, per germline. This CDR3 is 14 amino acids long. V was pared by 4 bases and J by 8 bases, with 4 bases of the junction left unmatched. CDR3 sequence: CASSWTGGRGELFF. The CDR3 DNA reads as TGTGCCAGCAGTTGGACAGGGGGACGTGGGGAGCTGTTTTTT.

This clonotype was counted ten times or more. The chain recombines TRBV29-1 with TRBJ2-7; D is possibly TRBD2 (5 bases). This CDR3 contains 13 residues. Trimming stripped 6 bases from V and 2 bases from J, with 14 bases between. The germline V gene encodes CDR1 SQVTM and CDR2 ANQGSEA. DNA of the CDR3: TGCAGCGTCCAGGAGCGGAGCGCCTACGAGCAGTACTTC. This codes for CSVQERSAYEQYF.

This clonotype has ten or more counts. The V call is TRBV27, the J call TRBJ2-1; possible D gene TRBD2, 5 bases. The CDR3 extends over 14 amino acids. Per germline, CDR1 MNHEY and CDR2 SMNVEV (reference sequence). The V gene lost 1 base and the J gene lost 4 bases, with 8 bases spanning the gap. The CDR3 region is CASSLLAKYNEQFF. Written as DNA, the CDR3 is TGTGCCAGCAGTTTATTAGCGAAGTACAATGAGCAGTTCTTC.

This clonotype occurred many times. This chain connects TRBV2 to TRBJ1-1; a possible D gene is TRBD1 (6 bases). Looked up from germline, CDR1 is SNHLY and CDR2 is FYNNEI. V was cut by 2 bases and J by 2 bases, with 9 bases left in between. CDR3 length: 14 residues. CDR3 loop: CASSERQANTEAFF. In nucleotides, the CDR3 is TGTGCCAGCAGTGAAAGACAGGCAAACACTGAAGCTTTCTTT.

This clonotype was recorded a few times. This chain joins TRBV7-9 and TRBJ2-7; 9 nucleotides align to TRBD2. The CDR3 has 15 residues. V was pared by 3 bases and J by 6 bases, with 9 bases of the junction left unmatched. Germline CDR1 reads SEHNR; CDR2 reads FQNEAQ (reference sequence). The CDR3 region has the DNA TGTGCCAGCAGCTTCCCTAGCGGGAACAGCCTCGAGCAGTACTTC. Protein sequence: CASSFPSGNSLEQYF. The variable domain in full, completed from reference TRBV7-9 and TRBJ2-7, reads DTGVSQNPRHKITKRGQNVTFRCDPISEHNRLYWYRQTLGQGPEFLTYFQNEAQLEKSRLLSDRFSAERPKGSFSTLEIQRTEQGDSAMYLCASSFPSGNSLEQYFGPGTRLTVT.

This clonotype was counted many times. The V call is TRBV6-5, the J call TRBJ1-1; D might be TRBD1 (5 bases). The CDR3 contains 15 residues. Per germline, CDR1 MNHEY and CDR2 SVGAGI. V dropped 1 base and J dropped 4 bases, with 13 bases sitting between them. The CDR3 reads CASSYWGGRATEAFF. The CDR3 DNA sequence: TGTGCCAGCAGTTACTGGGGCGGGAGGGCCACTGAAGCTTTCTTT.

The chain uses TRBV6-2 or TRBV6-3 and TRBJ2-7, with 8 bases aligning to TRBD2. The CDR3 extends over 14 amino acids. Germline V lookup: CDR1 MNHEY, CDR2 SVGEGT. The V and J ends lost 6 bases and 5 bases, in that order; junction bases with no gene match: 9. The CDR3 sequence: CASSSGTSLDEQYF. CDR3 bases: TGTGCCAGCAGCTCTGGGACTAGTCTCGACGAGCAGTACTTC.

This clonotype was counted at least ten times. Here the CDR3 DNA reads TGTGCCAGTAGCGACCTCGTGATGGGCACTGAAGCTTTCTTT. It is translated as CASSDLVMGTEAFF. The J gene is TRBJ1-1, the V gene TRBV19; D gene ambiguous. Germline V lookup: CDR1 LNHDA, CDR2 SQIVND (reference sequence). This CDR3 comprises 14 residues. The ends were cut back, 6 bases at V and 4 bases at J, with 15 bases in the middle.

This clonotype was seen a few times. The rearrangement links TRBV19 to TRBJ2-5, with 13 bases matching TRBD2. There are 16 residues in the CDR3. V lost 5 bases and J lost 6; bases outside the gene matches: 9. CDR1 and CDR2 (germline): LNHDA, SQIVND (reference sequence). The DNA of the CDR3 is TGTGCCAGTAGTCCCCCACTAGCGGGAGGGCCCCAGACCCAGTACTTC. This gives the protein CASSPPLAGGPQTQYF. The variable domain in full, completed from reference TRBV19 and TRBJ2-5, reads DGGITQSPKYLFRKEGQNVTLSCEQNLNHDAMYWYRQDPGQGLRLIYYSQIVNDFQKGDIAEGYSVSREKKESFPLTVTSAQKNPTAFYLCASSPPLAGGPQTQYFGPGTRLLVL.